This TCR beta chain was obtained from a study of shared clonotypes between healthy human individuals. In this sample, this clone turned up once. CDR1 SEHNR and CDR2 FQNEAQ come from the germline V gene (reference sequence). The CDR3 contains 18 residues. V lost 5 bases and J 0 bases, leaving 20 bases between the germline ends. Sequencing used immunoSEQ multiplex PCR; TCRdb keeps in-frame clones, though not all of them. The sample has 85,000 to 100,000 clones, over 60% seen once. Sequenced input: memory CD8+ T cells sorted from blood. Sample subset: CD45RO+ cells pooled with CCR7-negative TemRA cells. This sequence originates from a man aged 25 to 40 in good health. J is TRBJ2-1 and V is TRBV7-9; D might be TRBD2 (5 bases). CDR3 loop: CASSPNGSAGFSYNEQFF. The CDR3 DNA reads as TGTGCCAGCAGCCCTAATGGCTCCGCGGGTTTCTCCTACAATGAGCAGTTCTTC.